These 26 T cell receptor beta chains share one sample of origin, sequenced in a study of tumor-infiltrating lymphocytes in localized non-small cell lung cancer. This table comes from immunoSEQ multiplex PCR, and its TCRdb copy is limited to in-frame clones, with some not included. The table has about 21,000 clones, 70% to 80% seen once. The specimen was lung tumor tissue. The receptors were sampled from a human donor with non-small cell lung cancer.

The gene calls are TRBV18 and TRBJ1-1, with 12 bases fitting TRBD1. With V trimmed by 5 bases and J by 3 bases, 10 bases remained unmatched. The CDR3 runs 17 residues. Germline assignment: CDR1 KGHSH and CDR2 LQKENI. The CDR3: CASSRSGTGGAYTEAFF. In DNA, the CDR3 is TGTGCCAGCTCAAGATCCGGGACAGGGGGCGCGTACACTGAAGCTTTCTTT.

The rearrangement links TRBV14 to TRBJ2-1; D assignment may be TRBD1 or TRBD2 (5 bases each). V gave up 1 base and J gave up 8 bases, with 9 bases separating them. CDR1 and CDR2 from the germline V gene are SGHDN and FVKESK. This CDR3 contains 13 residues. The CDR3 region has the DNA TGTGCCAGCAGCCAAGTGAGGGACCATGAGCAGTTCTTC. Translation: CASSQVRDHEQFF. The full variable domain, completed using reference TRBV14 and TRBJ2-1, is EAGVTQFPSHSVIEKGQTVTLRCDPISGHDNLYWYRRVMGKEIKFLLHFVKESKQDESGMPNNRFLAERTGGTYSTLKVQPAELEDSGVYFCASSQVRDHEQFFGPGTRLTVL.

The chain uses TRBV14 and TRBJ2-7; no reliable D call. The CDR3 extends over 14 amino acids. The V and J ends lost 4 bases and 2 bases respectively, with 12 bases between them. Germline V gene lookup returns CDR1 SGHDN and CDR2 FVKESK. CDR3: CASSPRLGAYEQYF. The CDR3 nucleotides read TGTGCCAGCAGCCCCCGCCTAGGAGCCTACGAGCAGTACTTC.

The sample holds a few counts of this clone. This chain joins TRBV15 and TRBJ2-5; D uncertain. V shed 0 bases and J shed 1 base, with 9 bases lying between them. The CDR3 is 15 amino acids. CDR1 is LNHNV and CDR2 is YYDKDF in the germline V gene (reference sequence). The chain's CDR3 is CATSRDLGPQETQYF. The CDR3 bases are TGTGCCACCAGCAGAGATTTAGGGCCCCAAGAGACCCAGTACTTC. Filled out from reference TRBV15 and TRBJ2-5, the complete variable domain reads DAMVIQNPRYQVTQFGKPVTLSCSQTLNHNVMYWYQQKSSQAPKLLFHYYDKDFNNEADTPDNFQSRRPNTSFCFLDIRSPGLGDTAMYLCATSRDLGPQETQYFGPGTRLLVL.

This sequence joins TRBV28 and TRBJ1-3; D remains unclear. This CDR3 is 15 amino acids long. V lost 7 bases, J lost 2 bases, and 15 bases lay in between. The germline CDR1 and CDR2 sequences are MDHEN and SYDVKM. In DNA, the CDR3 is TGTGCCAGCACCCATCGAGGCGGCGCTGGAAACACCATATATTTT. It yields the protein CASTHRGGAGNTIYF.

The chain employs TRBV5-1 and TRBJ1-2; TRBD1 matches at 11 bases. Trimming took 2 bases from V and 7 from J; bases not matched to a gene: 4. In germline, CDR1 is SGHRS, CDR2 YFSETQ. The CDR3 has 14 residues. CDR3 sequence: CASSLAGTGGGYTF. As DNA, the CDR3 is TGCGCCAGCAGCTTAGCCGGGACAGGGGGTGGCTACACCTTC.

This chain links TRBV5-8 with TRBJ2-7; D might be TRBD2 (7 bases). CDR3 length equals 12 residues. V was shortened by 0 bases and J by 12 bases, with 13 bases between the two germline ends. Looked up from germline, CDR1 is SGHTS and CDR2 is YDEGEE. The CDR3 region is CASSLVQGGRYF. In DNA, the CDR3 is TGTGCCAGCAGCTTGGTACAGGGAGGGAGGTACTTC.

This chain connects TRBV7-3 to TRBJ1-1; possible D gene TRBD1, 5 bases. The CDR3 covers 14 residues. The V end was cut by 2 bases, the J end by 4 bases, with 11 bases between. Germline V lookup: CDR1 SGHTA, CDR2 FQGTGA. Here the CDR3 DNA reads TGTGCCAGCAGCTTAGAGGGGATGGGCACTGAAGCTTTCTTT. Protein sequence: CASSLEGMGTEAFF.

This clone was counted a few times. V usage is TRBV20-1 and J usage is TRBJ2-1; D is unclear. V shed 6 bases and J shed 9 bases, with 9 bases lying between them. The CDR3 length is 10 residues. Germline loops: CDR1 DFQATT, CDR2 SNEGSKA (reference sequence). The DNA for the CDR3 is TGCAGTGCCTACTTTGGTGAGCAGTTCTTC. Translating it yields CSAYFGEQFF.

The chain has TRBV4-3 and TRBJ1-2, with 7 bases fitting TRBD1. The junction had 16 bases not matched to a gene; V was cut back by 4 bases and J by 5 bases. The CDR3 spans 17 residues. Germline CDR1 LGHNA, CDR2 YSLEER. CDR3 loop: CASSLNHRQGEKYGYTF. CDR3 nucleotides: TGCGCCAGCAGCCTAAATCACAGACAGGGAGAAAAGTATGGCTACACCTTC.

V is TRBV5-1 and J is TRBJ2-5; D not certain. CDR1 is SGHRS, CDR2 YFSETQ, per germline. The CDR3 loop spans 13 amino acids. Trimming took off 1 base at V and 4 bases at J, with 8 bases between the two ends. The CDR3 DNA reads TGCGCCAGCAGCTTGAGCAGATTAGAGACCCAGTACTTC. Translating gives CASSLSRLETQYF.

The chain recombines TRBV18 with TRBJ1-5, with unresolved D. The CDR3 loop spans 16 amino acids. Germline V CDR1 and CDR2: KGHSH, LQKENI. V dropped 3 bases and J dropped 1 base, with 13 bases sitting between them. The CDR3 bases are TGTGCCAGCTCACCGCAATCGGGCAGAAGCAATCAGCCCCAGCATTTT. It yields the protein CASSPQSGRSNQPQHF.

The rearrangement uses TRBV28 and TRBJ2-7, with 9 bases aligning to TRBD1. With 6 bases clipped from V and 5 bases from J, the junction kept 8 bases outside the gene matches. Germline V gene lookup returns CDR1 MDHEN and CDR2 SYDVKM. The CDR3 is 14 residues long. The CDR3 coding sequence is TGTGCCAGCAGGTCCGGGACAGGGTCCCACGAGCAGTACTTC. Amino acids: CASRSGTGSHEQYF.

This clone was observed a few times. V gene TRBV4-1 combines with J gene TRBJ1-1; 11 bases match TRBD1. Germline assignment: CDR1 MGHRA and CDR2 YSYEKL. The CDR3 has 16 amino acids. Germline trimming cut 4 bases from V and 0 bases from J; bases unmatched to any gene: 4. CDR3: CASSRGQGGMNTEAFF. The DNA of the CDR3 is TGCGCCAGCAGCCGGGGACAGGGGGGAATGAACACTGAAGCTTTCTTT.

The V call is TRBV5-4, the J call TRBJ2-7; D gene uncertain. The germline V gene has CDR1 SGHNT and CDR2 YYREEE (reference sequence). This CDR3 region has 13 residues. The V and J ends lost 0 bases and 1 base respectively, with 5 bases between them. As DNA, the CDR3 is TGTGCCAGCAGCTTGGACGAGTCCTACGAGCAGTACTTC. It is translated as CASSLDESYEQYF.

The V gene is TRBV7-6, the J gene TRBJ2-2, with TRBD2 matching over 12 bases. The junction had 2 bases not matched to a gene; V was cut back by 5 bases and J by 7 bases. Germline V gives CDR1 SGHVS, CDR2 FNYEAQ. The CDR3 runs 14 residues. The DNA of the CDR3 is TGTGCCAGCAGCCGACTAGCGGGAGACGGGGAGCTGTTTTTT. This gives the protein CASSRLAGDGELFF.

This clone has just a few counts. The chain combines TRBV5-4 with TRBJ2-2; D is undetermined. The germline V and J ends were trimmed by 3 bases and 8 bases, with 14 bases remaining between them. Germline CDR1 and CDR2: SGHNT and YYREEE (reference sequence). The CDR3 extends over 14 amino acids. This chain's CDR3 is CASSYPQQTGELFF. The DNA for the CDR3 is TGTGCCAGCAGCTACCCCCAGCAGACGGGGGAGCTGTTTTTT. Filled out from reference TRBV5-4 and TRBJ2-2, the complete variable domain reads ETGVTQSPTHLIKTRGQQVTLRCSSQSGHNTVSWYQQALGQGPQFIFQYYREEENGRGNFPPRFSGLQFPNYSSELNVNALELDDSALYLCASSYPQQTGELFFGEGSRLTVL.

This clone has just a few counts. The CDR3 DNA is TGTGCCAGCAGCAGGGGGAACAATGAGCAGTTCTTC. This codes for CASSRGNNEQFF. The genes are TRBV5-6 and TRBJ2-1; D may be TRBD1 (6 bases). V lost 4 bases and J 5 bases, leaving 7 bases between the germline ends. There are 12 residues in the CDR3. Germline CDR1 reads SGHDT; CDR2 reads YYEEEE.

The chain is built from TRBV10-2 and TRBJ2-7; tentative D call: TRBD2 (5 bases). Germline CDR1 is WSHSY and CDR2 is SAAADI. The length of the CDR3 is 12 residues. Trimming pared 7 bases from V and 3 bases from J, leaving 10 bases between. The CDR3 DNA is TGCGCCAGCACAGCGGTGGGCTACGAGCAGTACTTC. Protein sequence: CASTAVGYEQYF.

This clone was observed a handful of times. The junction departs from germline at one end; a sequencing error may be responsible. The J gene is TRBJ1-2, the V gene TRBV30, with unresolved D. The CDR3 has 15 amino acids. Looked up from germline, CDR1 is GTSNPN and CDR2 is SVGIG (reference sequence). CDR3 coding DNA: TGTGCCTGGAGTGTGTCCCGCGGAGAAAACTATGGTTACACCTTC. Protein sequence: CAWSVSRGENYGYTF.

This clone showed up just once. The V gene is TRBV18, the J gene TRBJ2-1; TRBD2 agrees at 7 bases. CDR1 is KGHSH and CDR2 is LQKENI in the germline V gene. The V gene end was trimmed by 3 bases and the J gene end by 1 base; junction bases not matched to a gene: 12. The CDR3 has 18 amino acids. CDR3 coding DNA: TGTGCCAGCTCACCTCGAGGGAGGGAGGAGGGGTCCTACAATGAGCAGTTCTTC. Translating it yields CASSPRGREEGSYNEQFF. The full variable domain, its missing parts supplied by reference TRBV18 and TRBJ2-1, is NAGVMQNPRHLVRRRGQEARLRCSPMKGHSHVYWYRQLPEEGLKFMVYLQKENIIDESGMPKERFSAEFPKEGPSILRIQQVVRGDSAAYFCASSPRGREEGSYNEQFFGPGTRLTVL.

The J gene is TRBJ2-7, the V gene TRBV6-6; D gene ambiguous. The CDR3 has 11 amino acids. Germline V gives CDR1 MNHNY, CDR2 SVGAGI (reference sequence). Trimming cost V 2 bases and J 7 bases, with 6 bases left between them. CDR3 amino acids: CASSYIREQYF. CDR3 DNA: TGTGCCAGCAGTTACATCCGTGAGCAGTACTTC.

The chain couples TRBV7-8 to TRBJ2-1; perhaps D is TRBD1 or TRBD2 (6 bases each). With 8 bases removed from V and 0 bases from J, the gap between germline ends came to 32 bases. Germline V gene sequence: CDR1 SGHVS, CDR2 FQNEAQ. There are 21 residues in the CDR3. The CDR3 region is CASFPGHRRGGLSRSYNEQFF. CDR3 bases: TGTGCCAGCTTCCCAGGCCATCGCAGGGGAGGACTATCCCGCTCCTACAATGAGCAGTTCTTC.

This CDR3 reads CASSQAGGNQPQHF. The CDR3 nucleotides read TGTGCCAGCAGTCAGGCAGGGGGAAATCAGCCCCAGCATTTT. This chain links TRBV6-5 with TRBJ1-5; 7 nucleotides match TRBD1. CDR3 length: 14 amino acids. Germline V CDR1 and CDR2: MNHEY, SVGAGI. V was pared by 5 bases and J by 4 bases, with 5 bases of the junction left unmatched.

The rearrangement links TRBV5-6 to TRBJ2-1, with D possibly matching TRBD2 (7 bases). Trimming shortened V by 1 base and J by 7 bases, and 21 bases separated the two germline ends. The CDR3 covers 17 residues. Germline V gene lookup returns CDR1 SGHDT and CDR2 YYEEEE. CDR3 in DNA: TGTGCCAGCAGCTTGCGGTTTCTGGGAGGGGGGCATAATGAGCAGTTCTTC. This encodes CASSLRFLGGGHNEQFF.

The chain carries TRBV16 and TRBJ2-1; no clear D. This CDR3 is 10 amino acids long. The V end lost 3 bases, the J end lost 8 bases, and 2 bases lay between the germline ends. From germline, CDR1 is KGHSY and CDR2 FQNENV. This CDR3 is CASSQDEQFF. Written as DNA, the CDR3 is TGTGCCAGCAGCCAGGATGAGCAGTTCTTC.